This T cell receptor beta chain was obtained from a study of cytomegalovirus exposure and HLA in healthy donors. Notes on the study in general: In an earlier analysis, in around 590 donors, most V segments appeared productive either ~87% or ~30% of the time. In a later analysis, common viral pathogens appeared linked to several of the most significant clusters.

Concerning this clone: The antigen remains unidentified.

CDR1 MDHEN and CDR2 SYDVKM come from the germline V gene. V trimming: 4 bases; J trimming: 4 bases; junction bases outside the gene matches: 12. This CDR3 spans 16 amino acids. A multiplex PCR was run with 60 Vbeta primers and 13 Jbeta primers. Clones were read by immunoSEQ multiplex PCR, and TCRdb kept only the in-frame ones, dropping some. This sample has over 120,000 clones, with approximately 82% found just once. The receptor's source is a man younger than 45 in good health and CMV-seropositive. Sequencing was performed on PBMCs. This chain uses TRBV28 with TRBJ1-2, with 7 bases identical to TRBD1. Written as DNA, the CDR3 is TGTGCCAGCAGTTCTAATGGTGACAGGGCAGGCTATGGCTACACCTTC. It yields the protein CASSSNGDRAGYGYTF.